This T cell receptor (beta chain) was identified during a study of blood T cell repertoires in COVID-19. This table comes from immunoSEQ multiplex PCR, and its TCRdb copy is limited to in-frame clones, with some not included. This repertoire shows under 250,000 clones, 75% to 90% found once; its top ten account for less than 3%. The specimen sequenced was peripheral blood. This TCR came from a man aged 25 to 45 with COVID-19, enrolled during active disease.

CDR3 nucleotides: TGTGCCTGGACCCTGGGGGGGAGGAATGAGCAGTTCTTC. Translation: CAWTLGGRNEQFF. The chain has TRBV30 and TRBJ2-1; 7 bases match TRBD2. V dropped 4 bases and J dropped 7; count of bases not matched to a gene: 7. This CDR3 comprises 13 residues. Germline lookup yields CDR1 GTSNPN and CDR2 SVGIG (reference sequence).